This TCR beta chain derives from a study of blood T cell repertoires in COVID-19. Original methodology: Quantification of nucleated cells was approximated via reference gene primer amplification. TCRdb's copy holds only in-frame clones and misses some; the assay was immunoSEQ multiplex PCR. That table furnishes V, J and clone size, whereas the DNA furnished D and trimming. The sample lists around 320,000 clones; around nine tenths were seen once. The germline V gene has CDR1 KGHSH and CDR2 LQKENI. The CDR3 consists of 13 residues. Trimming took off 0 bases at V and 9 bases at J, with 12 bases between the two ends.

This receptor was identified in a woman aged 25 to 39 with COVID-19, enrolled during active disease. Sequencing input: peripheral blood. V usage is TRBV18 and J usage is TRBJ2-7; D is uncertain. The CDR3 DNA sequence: TGTGCCAGCTCACCACCGGGCCTCTCGTGGCAGTACTTC. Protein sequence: CASSPPGLSWQYF.